This TCR beta chain was sequenced during a study of breast tumors, draining lymph nodes, adjacent tissues. TCRdb re-derived calls from the multiplex PCR reads in MiXCR, one entry per CDR3 protein. The sample has 20,000 to 25,000 distinct CDR3 sequences; 50% are singletons. The CDR3 spans 13 residues. CDR1 is SNHLY and CDR2 is FYNNEI in the germline V gene. V was shortened by 6 bases and J by 0 bases, with 6 bases between the two germline ends. The TCR comes from a female donor with breast cancer. Some clones in this sample may be carry-over from other donors' samples. J is TRBJ1-3 and V is TRBV2; D possibly corresponds to TRBD1 (5 bases). Input material: breast tumor tissue. In DNA, the CDR3 is TGTGCCAGCAGGGGGGACTCTGGAAACACCATATATTTT. Amino acid sequence: CASRGDSGNTIYF.